This TCR beta chain stems from a study of patients and donors after allogeneic stem cell transplantation. From the RT-PCR reads, TCRdb called clonotypes with MiXCR, one entry per CDR3 protein. The table records 150,000 to 250,000 distinct CDR3 sequences, around two fifths of them present only once. Germline values: CDR1 LGHNA, CDR2 YNFKEQ. With 0 bases removed from V and 3 bases from J, the gap between germline ends came to 10 bases. CDR3 size: 15 residues. The V call is TRBV4-2, the J call TRBJ2-3; D remains unclear. Sequencing input: blood, either unsorted or a sorted T cell fraction (not recorded which). The clonotype comes from a human donor who was either an allogeneic HSCT recipient or a stem cell or donor lymphocyte infusion donor (not recorded which). It is not recorded whose cells these are; they may come from a transplant donor. The CDR3 nucleotides read TGTGCCAGCAGCCAAGATACCCAGTGGACAGATACGCAGTATTTT. This translates into CASSQDTQWTDTQYF.